These 8 T cell receptor beta chains were all obtained from the same sample, sequenced in a study of blood T cell repertoires in COVID-19. This table comes from immunoSEQ multiplex PCR, and its TCRdb copy is limited to in-frame clones, with some not included. The table has roughly 100,000 clones, roughly 80% seen once. Material: peripheral blood. The receptors were sampled from a woman of 80 years or more with acute or convalescent COVID-19.

The gene calls are TRBV6-2 or TRBV6-3 and TRBJ2-3, with D possibly matching TRBD2 (6 bases). Germline V gene sequence: CDR1 MNHEY, CDR2 SVGEGT. The length of the CDR3 is 14 residues. Trimming pared 6 bases from V and 1 base from J, leaving 11 bases between. CDR3 region: CASSGSIGTDTQYF. CDR3 DNA: TGTGCCAGCAGCGGGAGTATCGGCACAGATACGCAGTATTTT.

The chain couples TRBV5-1 to TRBJ1-4; D possibly corresponds to TRBD1 (6 bases). The CDR3 runs 15 residues. Germline values: CDR1 SGHRS, CDR2 YFSETQ. Between the trimmed V and J ends, which lost 3 bases and 4 bases, there was a span of 13 bases. The CDR3 is CASSWQGRGNEKLFF. The CDR3 bases are TGCGCCAGCAGCTGGCAGGGGCGAGGTAATGAAAAACTGTTTTTT.

V usage is TRBV5-4 and J usage is TRBJ1-1; TRBD1 is a possible D gene (5 bases). The CDR3 has 15 residues. With 0 bases removed from V and 7 bases from J, the gap between germline ends came to 16 bases. Per the germline V gene, CDR1 is SGHNT and CDR2 is YYREEE (reference sequence). CDR3 sequence (DNA): TGTGCCAGCAGCTTGGCTACTGGCAGGGTGATTGAAGCTTTCTTT. Residues: CASSLATGRVIEAFF. Full variable domain (remainder filled in from reference TRBV5-4 and TRBJ1-1): ETGVTQSPTHLIKTRGQQVTLRCSSQSGHNTVSWYQQALGQGPQFIFQYYREEENGRGNFPPRFSGLQFPNYSSELNVNALELDDSALYLCASSLATGRVIEAFFGQGTRLTVV.

The chain combines TRBV24-1 with TRBJ2-1; 7 nucleotides line up with TRBD1. The CDR3 is made up of 16 amino acids. CDR1 is KGHDR and CDR2 is SFDVKD in the germline V gene. V was pared by 1 base and J by 6 bases, with 8 bases of the junction left unmatched. CDR3 amino acids: CATSDLVPGQSNEQFF. CDR3 coding DNA: TGTGCCACCAGTGATTTAGTACCGGGACAGTCCAATGAGCAGTTCTTC.

This clone came up once. V gene TRBV6-6 combines with J gene TRBJ1-5; D possibly corresponds to TRBD1 (6 bases). V was pared by 5 bases and J by 1 base, with 9 bases between. The V gene's germline CDR1 is MNHNY and CDR2 SVGAGI (reference sequence). CDR3 length: 14 residues. CDR3 amino acids: CASSQDRSNQPQHF. The DNA of the CDR3 is TGTGCCAGCAGTCAAGACAGGAGCAATCAGCCCCAGCATTTT.

This clone showed up just a few times. Other DNA sequences in the same sample also yield this CDR3. The chain employs TRBV3-1 (or the pseudogene TRBV3-2) and TRBJ2-7, with D uncertain. The V and J ends lost 0 bases and 6 bases respectively, with 6 bases between them. This CDR3 has 12 residues. The germline gives CDR1 LGHDT, CDR2 YNNKEL (reference sequence). The chain's CDR3 is CASSQDTGEQYF. CDR3 nucleotides: TGTGCCAGCAGCCAAGATACCGGCGAGCAGTACTTC.

The V call is TRBV11-3, the J call TRBJ2-3, with D possibly matching TRBD1 (9 bases). Germline loops: CDR1 SGHNT, CDR2 YENEEA. V lost 5 bases and J lost 4, with 22 bases in between. The CDR3 runs to 17 residues. CDR3 amino acids: CASSDLGQGSGADTQYF. CDR3 nucleotide sequence: TGTGCCAGCAGCGACCTGGGACAGGGTAGCGGGGCAGATACGCAGTATTTT.

The V gene is TRBV4-3, the J gene TRBJ2-2; D might be TRBD2 (6 bases). Germline V gene lookup returns CDR1 LGHNA and CDR2 YSLEER. The CDR3 extends over 17 amino acids. V was cut by 4 bases and J by 3 bases, with 18 bases left in between. The CDR3 is CASSLLGTGGDTGELFF. The CDR3 coding sequence is TGCGCCAGCAGCCTCTTAGGGACTGGCGGGGACACCGGGGAGCTGTTTTTT.